The 29 T cell receptor beta chains below come from one sample, sequenced in a study of persistence of HIV-infected CD4 T cells. An overlapping HIV-1 Gag peptide pool stimulated these cells at 0.95 to 1 ug/peptide/mL. CD40L/CD69 double-negative CD45RO-high memory CD4+ T cells were collected. This was the immunoSEQ version 4 assay in survey mode. Libraries were prepared by immunoSEQ multiplex PCR; TCRdb keeps only in-frame clonotypes and omits some of them. The data hold 64,000 or so clones, with over 60% observed a single time. No antigen has been assigned to these receptors. The sequencing here drew on CD4+ T cells sorted from PBMCs after approximately 19-hour stimulation, taken from a patient who received antiretroviral therapy. The source of these receptors is an adult man with HIV who was CMV-seropositive.

The chain uses TRBV3-1 (or the pseudogene TRBV3-2) and TRBJ1-2; 7 bases are a match to TRBD1. This CDR3 contains 16 residues. V trimming: 1 base; J trimming: 4 bases; junction bases outside the gene matches: 9. Germline lookup yields CDR1 LGHDT and CDR2 YNNKEL (reference sequence). The CDR3 DNA sequence: TGTGCCAGCAGCCAAGCGTACAGGGGAAGGAGCTATGGCTACACCTTC. Translating it yields CASSQAYRGRSYGYTF.

The chain employs TRBV19 and TRBJ1-3, with a weak D call TRBD1 (5 bases). CDR1 and CDR2 from the germline V gene are LNHDA and SQIVND (reference sequence). Trimming left V 7 bases short and J 3 bases short, with 19 bases between. The CDR3 totals 16 residues. CDR3 bases: TGTGCCAGTACCATACCAGGATGGGGGAGTGGAAACACCATATATTTT. The encoded protein is CASTIPGWGSGNTIYF.

This clone appeared a single time. J is TRBJ2-2 and V is TRBV12-1. TRBV12-1 is annotated as a pseudogene. The CDR3 has 16 amino acids. CDR3 in DNA: TGTGCCAGCAGCTTGAGAGGGACGGCGAACACCGGGGAGCTGTTTTTT. It translates to CASSLRGTANTGELFF.

This chain links TRBV27 with TRBJ1-5; D is unclear. This CDR3 comprises 14 residues. Between the trimmed V and J ends, which lost 3 bases and 2 bases, there was a span of 8 bases. CDR1 and CDR2 (germline): MNHEY, SMNVEV (reference sequence). The CDR3 DNA sequence: TGTGCCAGCAGTTTCACGGCCCGCAATCAGCCCCAGCATTTT. Protein sequence: CASSFTARNQPQHF.

The CDR3 DNA reads TGTGCCAGCAGTCTCACAGGTGACAATGAGCAGTTCTTC. Amino acids: CASSLTGDNEQFF. The rearrangement uses TRBV27 and TRBJ2-1; possible D gene TRBD1, 5 bases. Germline V CDR1 and CDR2: MNHEY, SMNVEV (reference sequence). The CDR3 loop spans 13 amino acids. Trimming stripped 5 bases from V and 5 bases from J, with 10 bases between.

This clone was counted between two and nine times. The gene calls are TRBV14 and TRBJ2-7, with D perhaps assigned TRBD1 or TRBD2 (5 bases each). The CDR3 length is 14 residues. Germline-derived CDR1 and CDR2 are SGHDN and FVKESK. Between the trimmed V and J ends, which lost 7 bases and 2 bases, there was a span of 15 bases. The CDR3 region has the DNA TGTGCCAGCAACCGGGACGGACCTACCTACGAGCAGTACTTC. It codes for CASNRDGPTYEQYF.

There are a few counts of this clone. The chain carries TRBV3-1 (or the pseudogene TRBV3-2) and TRBJ1-6, with a weak D call TRBD1 (5 bases). Germline CDR1 and CDR2: LGHDT and YNNKEL (reference sequence). The CDR3 is 13 amino acids. V was pared by 2 bases and J by 13 bases, with 12 bases between. CDR3 amino acids: CASSQNLGGPLHF. The CDR3 region has the DNA TGTGCCAGCAGCCAAAATCTGGGGGGTCCCCTCCACTTT.

This clone was counted only a few times. V usage is TRBV5-4 and J usage is TRBJ2-7; TRBD2 matches at 9 bases. This CDR3 has 16 amino acids. Unmatched junction bases numbered 9, after V lost 4 bases and J lost 1 base. CDR1 and CDR2 (germline): SGHNT, YYREEE (reference sequence). The CDR3 sequence: CASSATSGRKSYEQYF. In DNA, the CDR3 is TGTGCCAGCAGCGCTACTAGCGGGCGTAAATCCTACGAGCAGTACTTC. The entire variable domain, with the rest obtained from reference TRBV5-4 and TRBJ2-7, is as follows: ETGVTQSPTHLIKTRGQQVTLRCSSQSGHNTVSWYQQALGQGPQFIFQYYREEENGRGNFPPRFSGLQFPNYSSELNVNALELDDSALYLCASSATSGRKSYEQYFGPGTRLTVT.

The chain employs TRBV7-8 and TRBJ1-1, with TRBD1 identical over 7 bases. The CDR3 covers 14 residues. V gave up 2 bases and J gave up 4 bases; unmatched junction bases: 4. Germline values: CDR1 SGHVS, CDR2 FQNEAQ. Written as DNA, the CDR3 is TGTGCCAGCAGCTTAAGCCGACAGGGCACTGAAGCTTTCTTT. Translating gives CASSLSRQGTEAFF.

Many counts were recorded for this clone. Additional DNA sequences in this sample encode the identical CDR3. V usage is TRBV28 and J usage is TRBJ1-5; D unclear. The V end was cut by 2 bases, the J end by 5 bases, with 4 bases between. CDR3 length: 12 residues. The germline CDR1 and CDR2 sequences are MDHEN and SYDVKM. CDR3 amino acids: CASSLNYQPQHF. The CDR3 DNA reads as TGTGCCAGCAGTTTAAATTATCAGCCCCAGCATTTT.

The chain couples TRBV24-1 to TRBJ2-2; 8 bases are a match to TRBD1. This CDR3 comprises 17 residues. CDR1 KGHDR and CDR2 SFDVKD come from the germline V gene. V shed 2 bases, J shed 1 base, and the junction held 5 bases outside the gene matches. The CDR3 region is CATSDSGTGRNTGELFF. CDR3 coding DNA: TGTGCCACCAGTGATTCCGGGACAGGCCGGAACACCGGGGAGCTGTTTTTT.

In this sample, this clone turned up a few times. The chain joins TRBV6-1 to TRBJ1-5; weak D call: TRBD1 (5 bases). The CDR3 totals 15 residues. V was cut by 1 base and J by 10 bases, with 17 bases left in between. Per the germline V gene, CDR1 is MNHNS and CDR2 is SASEGT. The CDR3: CASSEEGAVVRPQHF. CDR3 DNA sequence: TGTGCCAGCAGTGAAGAAGGGGCCGTCGTTAGACCCCAGCATTTT.

V and J are TRBV6-5 and TRBJ1-2, with D perhaps matching TRBD1 (6 bases). Germline V gene sequence: CDR1 MNHEY, CDR2 SVGAGI. The V gene lost 11 bases and the J gene lost 5 bases, with 24 bases spanning the gap. CDR3 length: 15 residues. The CDR3 protein is CAANRAGGQGYGYTF. DNA of the CDR3: TGTGCCGCAAACCGGGCGGGGGGGCAAGGATATGGCTACACCTTC.

J is TRBJ1-2 and V is TRBV6-4; D ambiguous. Per germline, CDR1 MRHNA and CDR2 SNTAGT. The CDR3 contains 13 residues. V lost 0 bases and J 6 bases, leaving 8 bases between the germline ends. CDR3 nucleotides: TGTGCCAGCAGTGACTCAGGACGTAATGGCTACACCTTC. Its protein is CASSDSGRNGYTF.

This chain uses TRBV7-2 with TRBJ1-5, with TRBD1 as a possible D gene (5 bases). Germline V gene sequence: CDR1 SGHTA, CDR2 FQGNSA. V was pared by 5 bases and J by 9 bases, with 20 bases between. This CDR3 is built from 15 residues. DNA for the CDR3: TGTGCCAGCAGCCTAAACGGGATCCGGGGGGGGCCCCAGCATTTT. It yields the protein CASSLNGIRGGPQHF.

The V and J genes are TRBV6-5 and TRBJ1-2; D is uncertain. The CDR3 has 15 amino acids. CDR1 is MNHEY and CDR2 is SVGAGI in the germline V gene. V lost 2 bases and J 7 bases, leaving 17 bases between the germline ends. Here the CDR3 DNA reads TGTGCCAGCAGTTACAAAGGCCCCGGTGCGGGTGGCTACACCTTC. Translating gives CASSYKGPGAGGYTF.

This clone was observed a handful of times. The chain recombines TRBV10-3 with TRBJ1-5; a weak D match, TRBD1 (5 bases). With 3 bases removed from V and 7 bases from J, the gap between germline ends came to 7 bases. This CDR3 has 12 amino acids. Germline V gene data show CDR1 as ENHRY and CDR2 as SYGVKD. The CDR3 coding sequence is TGTGCCATCAGTGACGAGGGGCAGCCCCAGCATTTT. As protein: CAISDEGQPQHF.

The gene calls are TRBV2 and TRBJ2-7; D not certain. Trimming left V 8 bases short and J 0 bases short, with 5 bases between. CDR1 is SNHLY, CDR2 FYNNEI, per germline. The CDR3 extends over 11 amino acids. CDR3 DNA sequence: TGTGCCAGCGCGAGCTCCTACGAGCAGTACTTC. Residues: CASASSYEQYF.

The gene calls are TRBV13 and TRBJ2-6; 10 bases align to TRBD1. The germline gives CDR1 PRHDT, CDR2 FYEKMQ (reference sequence). The CDR3 is 20 residues long. V trimming: 2 bases; J trimming: 2 bases; junction bases outside the gene matches: 12. Here the CDR3 reads CASSLYGTGEFSAGANVLTF. The CDR3 DNA reads as TGTGCCAGCAGCTTATATGGGACAGGGGAATTTAGCGCTGGGGCCAACGTCCTGACTTTC.

The chain links TRBV18 to TRBJ2-3; D gene uncertain. Trimming took 4 bases from V and 1 from J, leaving 9 bases between them. The CDR3 runs 14 residues. Looked up from germline, CDR1 is KGHSH and CDR2 is LQKENI. The chain's CDR3 is CASSLGAGTDTQYF. The CDR3, as DNA: TGTGCCAGCTCACTGGGTGCTGGCACAGATACGCAGTATTTT.

V usage is TRBV2 and J usage is TRBJ1-5, with D tentatively TRBD1 (5 bases). The CDR3 consists of 15 residues. Germline V gene lookup returns CDR1 SNHLY and CDR2 FYNNEI. V lost 5 bases and J 4 bases, leaving 15 bases between the germline ends. The chain's CDR3 is CASSRSRQTNQPQHF. The CDR3 DNA follows: TGTGCCAGCAGTCGAAGCCGACAGACTAATCAGCCCCAGCATTTT.

The chain joins TRBV29-1 to TRBJ2-7, with D possibly matching TRBD1 (5 bases). The germline V and J ends were trimmed by 8 bases and 6 bases, with 14 bases remaining between them. CDR3 size: 11 residues. Per the germline V gene, CDR1 is SQVTM and CDR2 is ANQGSEA. Written as DNA, the CDR3 is TGCAGCCCCGTTGTGGGGCGCGAGCAGTACTTC. It specifies CSPVVGREQYF.

V is TRBV5-6 and J is TRBJ2-7; TRBD1 aligns across 9 bases. V dropped 4 bases and J dropped 7; count of bases not matched to a gene: 12. The germline gives CDR1 SGHDT, CDR2 YYEEEE. This CDR3 has 15 amino acids. The CDR3 is CASSHRTGARGEQYF. CDR3 in DNA: TGTGCCAGCAGCCATAGGACAGGGGCGCGGGGTGAGCAGTACTTC.

The genes are TRBV5-4 and TRBJ1-1, with 10 bases matching TRBD1. The CDR3 spans 18 residues. V lost 4 bases to trimming and J lost 3 bases; unmatched junction nucleotides: 15. Germline values: CDR1 SGHNT, CDR2 YYREEE (reference sequence). In DNA, the CDR3 is TGTGCCAGCAGCAGGGGGATTACGGGACAGGGGTCGGACACTGAAGCTTTCTTT. Protein: CASSRGITGQGSDTEAFF.

The chain couples TRBV5-1 to TRBJ2-3; D possibly uses TRBD1 or TRBD2 (5 bases each). The V gene lost 0 bases and the J gene lost 2 bases, with 19 bases spanning the gap. CDR1 SGHRS and CDR2 YFSETQ come from the germline V gene. The CDR3 totals 18 residues. This CDR3 reads CASSLASASWGSTDTQYF. The CDR3 DNA reads as TGCGCCAGCAGCTTGGCGTCGGCCAGTTGGGGGTCCACAGATACGCAGTATTTT.

The chain carries TRBV21-1 and TRBJ2-4. TRBV21-1 is a recognized pseudogene. The CDR3 consists of 16 residues. CDR3: CASSKEGRLAKNIQYF. CDR3 in DNA: TGTGCCAGCAGCAAAGAAGGGCGCCTAGCCAAAAACATTCAGTACTTC.

Concerning this clone itself: Sequence at one end of the junction differs from germline and may be a read error. The rearrangement joins TRBV28 to TRBJ1-1, with D possibly being TRBD1 (6 bases). This CDR3 has 13 amino acids. CDR1 and CDR2 (germline): MDHEN, SYDVKM. The CDR3, as DNA: TGTGCCAGCAGTCCCTCGGGTGAGAGGACAGTGATCTTT. It codes for CASSPSGERTVIF.

This sequence joins TRBV19 and TRBJ1-2, with 8 bases fitting TRBD1. The CDR3 has 14 amino acids. V gave up 3 bases and J gave up 2 bases; unmatched junction bases: 2. Looked up from germline, CDR1 is LNHDA and CDR2 is SQIVND (reference sequence). The CDR3 DNA sequence: TGTGCCAGTAGTATCCAGGGGGCCAACTATGGCTACACCTTC. Amino acids: CASSIQGANYGYTF.

This rearrangement joins TRBV6-5 to TRBJ1-2; 9 bases fit TRBD1. Germline V gene data show CDR1 as MNHEY and CDR2 as SVGAGI. V was pared by 8 bases and J by 6 bases, with 13 bases of the junction left unmatched. The CDR3 loop spans 15 amino acids. The CDR3 DNA reads TGTGCCAGCGTACAGGGGGCGGCATTCATGAATGGCTACACCTTC. Translation gives CASVQGAAFMNGYTF.